This T cell receptor (beta chain) was found in a study of neurological immune-mediated disorders. The team produced cDNA through 5'RACE using 10-nucleotide random UMIs. A single record per CDR3 protein comes from TCRdb applying MiXCR to the 5' RACE reads. This sample has under 25,000 distinct CDR3 sequences, with roughly 2.5% found just once. The CDR3 is 15 residues long. The V and J ends lost 0 bases and 1 base respectively, with 7 bases between them. Germline values: CDR1 KGHSH, CDR2 LQKENI. This clonotype has at least ten counts. This receptor was taken from a woman aged 18 to 35 with multiple sclerosis. The specimen sequenced was PBMCs. The gene calls are TRBV18 and TRBJ1-5, with D possibly TRBD1 on 6 matching bases. CDR3 in DNA: TGTGCCAGCTCACCACCCGGGACAAGCAATCAGCCCCAGCATTTT. Its protein product is CASSPPGTSNQPQHF.